The T cell receptor beta chain under discussion was sequenced for a study of PD-1 blockade in mismatch repair-deficient tumors. Background on the study: All were previously treated, progressing patients with over 9 mismatch repair-deficient cancer types. Whole-study findings and limits: Tumor-resident clones, often absent from pretreatment blood, expanded after pembrolizumab and then contracted.

Every patient had mismatch repair deficiency by PCR or immunohistochemistry. The TCR-sequenced patients were three responders to pembrolizumab. Libraries were prepared by immunoSEQ multiplex PCR; TCRdb keeps only in-frame clonotypes and omits some of them. The table lists about 49,000 clones, under 85% of them singletons. About this clone: The antigen remains unidentified.

The CDR3 spans 13 residues. The germline CDR1 and CDR2 sequences are KGHSH and LQKENI. With 3 bases removed from V and 3 bases from J, the gap between germline ends came to 8 bases. This material consisted of PBMCs, taken before pembrolizumab treatment. The source is an adult with mismatch repair-deficient cancer. The J gene is TRBJ2-5, the V gene TRBV18, with D unresolved. The CDR3 DNA sequence: TGTGCCAGCTCACCGATCGGTAAAGAGACCCAGTACTTC. Translation: CASSPIGKETQYF.